The sequence of this T cell receptor beta chain was determined in a study of cytomegalovirus exposure and HLA in healthy donors (dated 2017 in TCRdb). For the wider study: In an earlier analysis of 587 of the donors, 276 Gb of sequence data and 100 million or so unique TCR beta sequences from roughly 200 million T cells were reported. In a later analysis, previously published TCR beta repertoires from 600 to 850 donors were re-analyzed and high-resolution HLA genotyping was added so that TCR occurrence patterns could be studied. Because of strong linkage in the cohort, roughly five DR-DQ haplotypes were treated as single units for association and clustering. Donor age, sex, ethnicity and CMV serostatus were compiled together with the repertoire data. To predict cytomegalovirus infection status, the study combined high-throughput TCR immunosequencing, statistical association of individual TCRs with disease status, and machine learning. The number of donors typed differed by locus, with 629-630 for A, B, C, DRB1 and DQB1, more than 500 for DQA1, 600 to 610 for DPA1, and about 450 for DPB1. The study aimed to test whether cataloging public T cell receptors could reveal signatures of past pathogen exposure. The T cell repertoires of some 700 subjects were profiled by immunosequencing and related to cytomegalovirus serostatus. Class I and class II HLA loci were covered by the typing at four-digit resolution. All discovery cohort repertoires had been generated on a single sequencing platform. Rather than using new phenotypic data, the later analysis identified candidate immune exposures from TCR beta sequences and from how often those sequences occurred across donors. About 280 gigabases of sequencing data and approximately 80 million unique TCR sequences were included in an early release covering 550 to 800 HLA-typed donors. In addition to the first cohort of approximately 670 subjects, a separate validation cohort of 130 or so different subjects was used. The genetic ancestry cluster associated with self-reported Caucasian donors included over 80% of the roughly 360 genotyped donors. Among 398 genotyped donors of the cohort, an average of about 240,000 unique TCR beta nucleotide sequences were sequenced per donor, roughly 20% of them non-productive. Genome-wide SNP genotypes for about 60% of the roughly 700 donors were used in a later genetic analysis, which treated that subset as a discovery cohort. An earlier analysis of around 540 of the donors applied high-throughput TCR beta sequencing to assess whether each TCR beta V gene segment acted as functional or pseudogenic. What the authors observed across the whole study: According to a later genetic analysis, donors in an Asian-associated ancestry cluster had fewer N-insertions in productive TCRs than the approximately 690-donor mean. A few of the identified cytomegalovirus-associated TCR beta chains were confirmed in vitro to be specific for cytomegalovirus antigens. A total of 164 TCR beta chains were listed by the study as associated with cytomegalovirus. A later analysis found that TCR association rates varied across HLA loci, with DRB1 alleles showing the most associated TCRs and HLA-C alleles the fewest. In a later analysis, HLA-associated TCR beta chains were found to be more clonally expanded and to have lower generation probabilities than equally common non-associated chains. In a later analysis, 15,000 to 20,000 TCR beta sequences were associated with specific HLA alleles at a false discovery rate of 0.05. In a later genetic analysis, a missense DCLRE1C variant was associated with V-gene and J-gene trimming of TCR beta chains, and the association was replicated in an independent cohort. The presence/absence analyses assumed that sequencing depth was roughly uniform across donors, and that assumption may not be true. The only immune exposure information available for the cohort was CMV serostatus. According to the authors, the approach could potentially be generalized to other disease states and immunological phenotypes. A cluster of highly shared sequence variants was judged likely to represent a technical artifact of the sequencing pipeline. Linkage disequilibrium might explain the correlated functional status among segregating V segments, but an unknown experimental factor could not be excluded. Broadly in line with IMGT annotations, most TCR beta V segments showed up in productive rearrangements about 87% or about 30% of the time in an earlier analysis of around 550 of the donors. A later analysis found that most CMV-associated TCR beta chains appeared HLA-restricted, with HLA associations seemingly driven largely by CMV exposure. Cytomegalovirus status was reported to be diagnosed by the classifier with high specificity and sensitivity in both the original and validation cohorts. In this cohort, only TCR beta chains were sequenced, and detectable features were limited by the absence of alpha or paired-chain data. Most TCR sequences were seen in very few donors, while some public TCRs were found in many individuals. A further reported finding was that TCR beta sequences accurately predicted the HLA-A and HLA-B alleles for most subjects in the first cohort. Assigning TCR associations to individual alleles was difficult when HLA alleles, especially DR and DQ, strongly co-occurred. Because counts were too low, roughly 16 rarely observed V segments, including chromosome 9 orphons, were excluded from the earlier analysis of several hundred of the donors. Some IMGT-functional V segments, including TRBV6-2 and TRBV6-3, could not be distinguished by the 87-base-pair reads and were therefore excluded. A later analysis reported that several top co-occurrence clusters appeared linked to parvovirus B19, influenza, CMV and Epstein-Barr virus. Because some donors lacked HLA typing at each locus, the association tests relied only on the typed subset.

Receptors were amplified or captured by the immunoSEQ multiplex PCR assay. For the multiplex PCR, a mixture combining 60 forward primers for TCR Vbeta segments and 13 reverse primers for TCR Jbeta segments was used. Amplification of the CDR3 region of rearranged TCR beta genes was performed with a multiplex PCR assay on genomic DNA. The Illumina HiSeq System was used to sequence the amplified TCR beta libraries as 87-base-pair reads. Per the original workflow: In a later analysis, tens of millions of unique TCR beta chains were counted across the 500 to 850 repertoires, and around 10 million of these chains were shared by at least two donors. Raw reads were error-corrected and collapsed into unique sequences by a nearest-neighbor algorithm in which closely related sequences were merged to remove PCR and sequencing errors. V, D and J gene segments were assigned by aligning CDR3 sequences to IMGT reference sequences. For a sequence to be retained, a match of at least six nucleotides to both a V gene segment and a J gene segment was required. A rearrangement counted as productive if the CDR3 had no stop codons and remained in frame with V and J, and every other rearrangement counted as non-productive. Following IMGT convention, CDR3 was defined as the stretch from the second conserved V-encoded cysteine up to the conserved J-encoded phenylalanine. The earlier analysis of 500 to 750 of the donors excluded any sequence lacking an unambiguous match to a single V gene segment. In an earlier analysis of a few hundred of the donors, V segments were called functional above 56.7% productive rearrangements and were called segregating when the between-donor standard deviation exceeded 5%. A statistical classification framework was built to diagnose cytomegalovirus status from the catalog of TCR beta chain sequences. In a later analysis, TCR nucleotide sequences were compared against IMGT/GENE-DB human TR gene sequences so that V and J genes could be assigned. The TCRdist pipeline was used in a later analysis to assign CDR3 sequences and most-parsimonious VDJ recombination scenarios. In a later analysis, each TCR beta chain was defined by its CDR3 amino acid sequence together with its V-gene family, and reads lacking a unique V-gene family were excluded. In a later analysis, nearly 600 highly shared, low-generation-probability nucleotide sequences were removed to address suspected cross-contamination and a sequencing artifact. A later analysis calculated a clonal expansion index for each public chain from normalized within-repertoire ranks of inferred template counts. Generation probabilities in a later analysis came from a VDJ recombination model fitted to out-of-frame rearrangements, and those results were checked against IGoR. Hypergeometric tests were used in a later analysis to score TCR-TCR, TCR-HLA and TCR-CMV co-occurrence, with a repertoire-size bias correction applied to the TCR pairs. False discovery rates were estimated in a later analysis by permuting HLA or CMV assignments 20 times. In a later analysis, co-occurring TCRs were grouped with DBSCAN, and TCRdist sequence similarity was added when clustering was performed within HLA-allele-positive subsets. For co-occurrence clustering, repertoires with fewer than 30,000 or more than 120,000 public chains were excluded, along with five repertoires with anomalous nucleotide sharing. Held by TCRdb, this immuneACCESS table contains in-frame sequences only and omits some clones. Under half of the omission traces to an unresolved V gene where checked; the cause of the rest is unknown. D and trimming were read from the DNA, whereas the V and J calls and clone size are those reported in that table. This sample gives 150,000 to 200,000 clones in total; roughly four fifths of them show up just once. The ten largest clones represent about 4% of the sample.

Concerning this clone: The antigen it recognizes is unknown. The sample holds no much larger clone one base away, and base qualities are not on file.

The cohort consisted of some 670 healthy bone marrow donors. All cohort members were sampled while nominally healthy, although unrecorded immune exposures were likely present. The donor tested CMV seropositive, placing the donor among the roughly 270 seropositive members of the cohort. Each donor provided a peripheral blood sample, and peripheral blood mononuclear cells were used for TCR beta sequencing. The Qiagen DNeasy Blood Extraction Kit was used to extract genomic DNA from the blood cell samples. The junction shows trimming of 2 bases on V and 9 bases on J, plus 8 bases between the germline ends. From its cysteine to its phenylalanine, the CDR3 spans 12 amino acids. The only DNA kept is the CDR3, 36 bases in frame from the first base. The germline V gene sets CDR1 to MNHEY and CDR2 to SVGAGI.

Here the chain combines TRBV6-5 and TRBJ1-5; the D gene cannot be resolved reliably. The sample consisted of PBMCs. This clonotype was obtained from a man aged 50 to 60 in good health and CMV-seropositive. The CDR3 region has the sequence CASSYIGGPQHF. The bases are TGTGCCAGCAGTTACATCGGTGGGCCCCAGCATTTT.